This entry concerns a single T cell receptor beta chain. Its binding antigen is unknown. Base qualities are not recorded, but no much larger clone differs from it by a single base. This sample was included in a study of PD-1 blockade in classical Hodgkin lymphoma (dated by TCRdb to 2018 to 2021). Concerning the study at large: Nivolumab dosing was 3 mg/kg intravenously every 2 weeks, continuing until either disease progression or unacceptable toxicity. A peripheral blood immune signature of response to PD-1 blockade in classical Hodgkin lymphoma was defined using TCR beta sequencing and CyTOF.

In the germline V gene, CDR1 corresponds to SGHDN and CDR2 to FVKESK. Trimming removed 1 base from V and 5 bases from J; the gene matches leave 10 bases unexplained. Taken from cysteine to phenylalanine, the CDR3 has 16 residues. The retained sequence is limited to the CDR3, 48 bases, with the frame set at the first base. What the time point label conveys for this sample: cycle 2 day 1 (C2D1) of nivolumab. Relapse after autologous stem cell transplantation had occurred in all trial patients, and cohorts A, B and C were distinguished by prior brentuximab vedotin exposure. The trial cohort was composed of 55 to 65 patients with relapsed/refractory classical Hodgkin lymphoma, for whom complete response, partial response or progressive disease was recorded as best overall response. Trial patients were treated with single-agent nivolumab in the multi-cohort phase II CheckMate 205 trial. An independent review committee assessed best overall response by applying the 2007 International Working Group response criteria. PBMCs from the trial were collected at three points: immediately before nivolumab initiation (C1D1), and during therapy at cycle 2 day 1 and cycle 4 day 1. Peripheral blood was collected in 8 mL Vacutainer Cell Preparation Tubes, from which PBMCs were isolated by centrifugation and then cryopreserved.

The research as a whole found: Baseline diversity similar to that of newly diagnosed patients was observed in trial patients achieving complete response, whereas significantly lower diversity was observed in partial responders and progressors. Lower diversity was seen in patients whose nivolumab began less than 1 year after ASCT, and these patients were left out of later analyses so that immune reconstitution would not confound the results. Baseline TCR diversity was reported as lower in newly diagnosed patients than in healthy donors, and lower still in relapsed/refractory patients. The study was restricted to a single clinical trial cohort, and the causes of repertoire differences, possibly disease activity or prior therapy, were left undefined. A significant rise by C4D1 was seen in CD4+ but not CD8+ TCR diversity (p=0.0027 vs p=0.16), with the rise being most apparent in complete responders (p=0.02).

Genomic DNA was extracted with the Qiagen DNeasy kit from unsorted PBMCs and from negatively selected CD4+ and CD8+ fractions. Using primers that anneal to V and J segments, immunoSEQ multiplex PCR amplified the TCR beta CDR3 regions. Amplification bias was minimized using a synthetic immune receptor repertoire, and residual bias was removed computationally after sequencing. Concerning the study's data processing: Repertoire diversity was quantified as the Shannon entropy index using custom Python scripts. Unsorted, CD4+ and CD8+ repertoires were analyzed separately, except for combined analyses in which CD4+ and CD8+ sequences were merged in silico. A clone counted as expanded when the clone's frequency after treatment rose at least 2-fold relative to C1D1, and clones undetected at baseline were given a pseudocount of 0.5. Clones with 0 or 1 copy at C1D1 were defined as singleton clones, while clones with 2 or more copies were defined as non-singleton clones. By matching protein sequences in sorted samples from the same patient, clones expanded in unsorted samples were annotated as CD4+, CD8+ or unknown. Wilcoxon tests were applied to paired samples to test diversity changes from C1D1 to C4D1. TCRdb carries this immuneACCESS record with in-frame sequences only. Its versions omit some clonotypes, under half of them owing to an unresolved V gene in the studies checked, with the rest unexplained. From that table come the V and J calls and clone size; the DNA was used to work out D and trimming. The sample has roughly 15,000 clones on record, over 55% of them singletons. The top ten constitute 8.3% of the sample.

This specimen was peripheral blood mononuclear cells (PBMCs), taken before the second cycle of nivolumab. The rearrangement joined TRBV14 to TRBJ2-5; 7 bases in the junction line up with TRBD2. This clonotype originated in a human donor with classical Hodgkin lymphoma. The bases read TGTGCCAGCAGCCAAGGAGGGAGGGGCGCGGGTGAGACCCAGTACTTC. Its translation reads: CASSQGGRGAGETQYF.